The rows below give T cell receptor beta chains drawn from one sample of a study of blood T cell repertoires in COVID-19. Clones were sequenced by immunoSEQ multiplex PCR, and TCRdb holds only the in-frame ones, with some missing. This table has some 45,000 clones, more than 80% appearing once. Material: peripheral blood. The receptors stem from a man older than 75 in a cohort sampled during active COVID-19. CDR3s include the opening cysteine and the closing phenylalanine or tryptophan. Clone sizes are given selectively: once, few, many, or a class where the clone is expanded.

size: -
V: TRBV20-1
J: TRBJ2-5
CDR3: CSASRSRRVETQYF

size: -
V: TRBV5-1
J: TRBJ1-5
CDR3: CASSLDSSNQPQHF

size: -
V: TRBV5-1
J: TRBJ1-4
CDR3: CASNSGTGSEKLFF

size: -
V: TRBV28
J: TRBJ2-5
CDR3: CASSFSKAGGQETQYF

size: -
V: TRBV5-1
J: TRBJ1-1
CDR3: CASARDTKNTEAFF

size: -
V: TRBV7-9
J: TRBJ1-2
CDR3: CASSPQGTYGYTF

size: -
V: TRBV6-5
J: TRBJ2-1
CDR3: CASSYDGTSGIHEQFF

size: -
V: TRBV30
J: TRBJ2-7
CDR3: CAWSVTGEQYF

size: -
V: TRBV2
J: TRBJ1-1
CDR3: CASSEARGGPAEAFF

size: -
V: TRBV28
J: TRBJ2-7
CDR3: CASRGPTYEQYF

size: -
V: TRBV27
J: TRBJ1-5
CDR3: CASSPLRPQHF

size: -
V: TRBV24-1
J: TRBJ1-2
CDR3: CATKSGGPGYGYTF

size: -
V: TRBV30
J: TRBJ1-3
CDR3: CAWSVGGAGNTIYF

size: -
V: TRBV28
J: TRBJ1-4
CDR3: CASTRPRTGGDEKLFF

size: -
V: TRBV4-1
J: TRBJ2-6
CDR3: CASSQDIFSGANVLTF

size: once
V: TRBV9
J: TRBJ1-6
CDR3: CASSVVFSDSPLHF

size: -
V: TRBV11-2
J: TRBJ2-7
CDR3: CASSLGPGRGEQYF

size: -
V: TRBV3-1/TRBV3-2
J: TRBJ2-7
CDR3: CASSQGYVSYEQYF

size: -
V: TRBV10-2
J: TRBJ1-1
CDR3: CASRLQGGNTEAFF

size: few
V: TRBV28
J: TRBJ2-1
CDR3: CASSPPGTSPHEQFF

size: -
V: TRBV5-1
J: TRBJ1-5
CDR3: CASSFEARGQPQHF

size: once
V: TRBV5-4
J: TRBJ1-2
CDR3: CASTKPGALNYGYTF